The 30 T cell receptor beta chains below were found in one sample sequenced in a study of blood T cell repertoires in COVID-19. Only in-frame clones appear in the TCRdb table, and some are missing; sequencing was by immunoSEQ multiplex PCR. The table shows about 160,000 clones, with less than 90% occurring only once. Sequenced input: PBMCs or T cells enriched from blood (not recorded which). The source of these receptors is a woman aged 45-60 years who had recovered from COVID-19.

The rearrangement uses TRBV30 and TRBJ1-6; 8 positions match TRBD1. V trimming: 0 bases; J trimming: 10 bases; junction bases outside the gene matches: 5. From germline, CDR1 is GTSNPN and CDR2 SVGIG (reference sequence). The CDR3 extends over 14 amino acids. In DNA, the CDR3 is TGTGCCTGGAGTGTACGGTCAGGGGGCTCACCCCTCCACTTT. It yields the protein CAWSVRSGGSPLHF.

The chain is built from TRBV5-1 and TRBJ2-3; possible D gene TRBD1, 6 bases. The germline CDR1 and CDR2 sequences are SGHRS and YFSETQ. V shed 3 bases and J shed 1 base, with 9 bases lying between them. The CDR3 spans 14 residues. The CDR3 sequence is CASSSRTGTDTQYF. The CDR3 DNA reads TGCGCCAGCAGCTCCCGGACAGGCACAGATACGCAGTATTTT.

V usage is TRBV5-4 and J usage is TRBJ2-1; unclear D gene. V was pared by 2 bases and J by 7 bases, with 4 bases between. CDR1 is SGHNT and CDR2 is YYREEE in the germline V gene (reference sequence). The CDR3 sequence is 11 residues long. The CDR3 here is CASSLLNEQFF. CDR3 nucleotides: TGTGCCAGCAGCTTACTGAATGAGCAGTTCTTC.

For this clone: The junction departs from germline at one end; a sequencing error may be responsible. Within the sample, other DNA sequences also encode this same CDR3. The chain couples TRBV2 to TRBJ2-1, with 9 bases that match TRBD2. Germline loops: CDR1 SNHLY, CDR2 FYNNEI. The CDR3 extends over 15 amino acids. The CDR3 bases are TGTGCCAGCAGCGAAGGGCTAGCGGGGTACAATGAGCAGTTCTTC. Its translation is CASSEGLAGYNEQFF.

For the CDR3, the DNA is TGCGCCAGCAGTACGCGAGGGGGTCAAGAAAAACTGTTTTTT. This sequence encodes CASSTRGGQEKLFF. The chain is built from TRBV5-1 and TRBJ1-4, with D possibly being TRBD1 (6 bases). Germline CDR1 is SGHRS and CDR2 is YFSETQ. CDR3 length equals 14 residues. Between the trimmed V and J ends, which lost 5 bases and 8 bases, there was a span of 16 bases.

The rearrangement links TRBV24-1 to TRBJ1-2; 7 nucleotides line up with TRBD1. The trim removed 3 bases at V and 4 bases at J, leaving 7 bases unmatched. This CDR3 is 15 amino acids long. Looked up from germline, CDR1 is KGHDR and CDR2 is SFDVKD. CDR3 region: CATSDRTGEGYGYTF. The CDR3 DNA reads TGTGCCACCAGTGATCGGACAGGAGAAGGCTATGGCTACACCTTC.

V and J are TRBV29-1 and TRBJ2-5; possibly TRBD1 for D (5 bases). From germline, CDR1 is SQVTM and CDR2 ANQGSEA. V was pared by 7 bases and J by 2 bases, with 14 bases between. CDR3 length: 13 amino acids. In DNA, the CDR3 is TGCAGCGGCGGATGGGGCACACAAGAGACCCAGTACTTC. Translated, it gives CSGGWGTQETQYF.

The rearrangement uses TRBV2 and TRBJ2-7, with 7 bases matching TRBD1. Germline lookup yields CDR1 SNHLY and CDR2 FYNNEI. The length of the CDR3 is 13 residues. J gave up 6 bases and V 6 bases, and 8 bases lay outside the gene matches. CDR3 sequence reads: CASSPDRVGEQYF. The CDR3 DNA reads as TGTGCCAGCAGCCCAGACAGGGTAGGCGAGCAGTACTTC. Full variable domain (outside the CDR3, taken from reference TRBV2 and TRBJ2-7): EPEVTQTPSHQVTQMGQEVILRCVPISNHLYFYWYRQILGQKVEFLVSFYNNEISEKSEIFDDQFSVERPDGSNFTLKIRSTKLEDSAMYFCASSPDRVGEQYFGPGTRLTVT.

The chain carries TRBV6-6 and TRBJ2-3; tentative D call: TRBD2 (5 bases). The V end lost 6 bases, the J end lost 2 bases, and 12 bases lay between the germline ends. The CDR3 loop spans 14 amino acids. Germline V gene sequence: CDR1 MNHNY, CDR2 SVGAGI (reference sequence). The CDR3 coding sequence is TGTGCCAGCAGGCTAGCTCTTCACACAGATACGCAGTATTTT. Its translation: CASRLALHTDTQYF.

The genes are TRBV7-2 and TRBJ2-1, with D maybe TRBD2 (6 bases). V was trimmed by 1 base and J by 10 bases, leaving 11 bases between them. CDR3 length equals 13 residues. Germline V gene data show CDR1 as SGHTA and CDR2 as FQGNSA. The CDR3 DNA follows: TGTGCCAGCAGCTTAGGGAGGGCCGGGGAGCAGTTCTTC. Amino acid sequence: CASSLGRAGEQFF.

V is TRBV24-1 and J is TRBJ2-2; 8 bases map to TRBD1. This CDR3 comprises 15 residues. Trimming cost V 4 bases and J 5 bases; bases outside gene matches: 5. Germline V gene data show CDR1 as KGHDR and CDR2 as SFDVKD. The CDR3 DNA is TGTGCCACCAGTGAGGGGACAGGATCTACCGGGGAGCTGTTTTTT. Translated, it gives CATSEGTGSTGELFF.

The chain is built from TRBV5-1 and TRBJ1-3; D is undetermined. Deletions cut 7 bases from V and 6 bases from J, with 17 bases between. CDR3 length: 14 residues. The germline V gene has CDR1 SGHRS and CDR2 YFSETQ. The CDR3 region has the DNA TGCGCCAGCCGACCGCTAGTATCAGAAAACACCATATATTTT. This codes for CASRPLVSENTIYF. The whole variable domain, remainder taken from reference TRBV5-1 and TRBJ1-3, is KAGVTQTPRYLIKTRGQQVTLSCSPISGHRSVSWYQQTPGQGLQFLFEYFSETQRNKGNFPGRFSGRQFSNSRSEMNVSTLELGDSALYLCASRPLVSENTIYFGEGSWLTVV.

The chain is built from TRBV12-3 or TRBV12-4 and TRBJ1-5; 8 nucleotides align to TRBD1. The CDR3 has 13 residues. After removal of 6 bases from V and 4 bases from J, the junction contained 2 bases not matched to a gene. The CDR3 sequence: CASRTGGNQPQHF. The CDR3 region has the DNA TGTGCCAGCAGAACAGGGGGAAATCAGCCCCAGCATTTT.

The V call is TRBV4-1, the J call TRBJ2-1; 10 bases are a match to TRBD2. J was trimmed by 4 bases and V by 0 bases; bases with no gene match: 6. Germline assignment: CDR1 MGHRA and CDR2 YSYEKL. The CDR3 loop spans 17 amino acids. In DNA, the CDR3 is TGCGCCAGCAGCCAAGACCCTAGCGGGAGACCATACAATGAGCAGTTCTTC. It codes for CASSQDPSGRPYNEQFF.

This clone appeared a single time. V is TRBV6-6 and J is TRBJ1-6; 9 positions agree with TRBD1. Germline CDR1 is MNHNY and CDR2 is SVGAGI (reference sequence). The J segment lost 10 bases and the V segment lost 5 bases, leaving 6 bases of the junction unmatched. This CDR3 comprises 14 residues. Here the CDR3 reads CASSRTGGGSPLHF. CDR3 nucleotides: TGTGCCAGCAGTCGTACAGGGGGCGGCTCACCCCTCCACTTT.

The chain uses TRBV2 and TRBJ1-2, with 8 positions matching TRBD1. This CDR3 has 16 amino acids. Germline V gives CDR1 SNHLY, CDR2 FYNNEI. V gave up 0 bases and J gave up 5 bases; unmatched junction bases: 8. The CDR3 DNA follows: TGTGCCAGCAGTGAAGCGGAGCCCACAGGGGGGTATGGCTACACCTTC. Amino acids: CASSEAEPTGGYGYTF.

This rearrangement joins TRBV5-1 to TRBJ2-3; 10 bases match TRBD1. Germline CDR1 is SGHRS and CDR2 is YFSETQ. V lost 7 bases, J lost 4 bases, and 0 bases stayed unmatched. The CDR3 contains 12 residues. The CDR3 is CASGQGADTQYF. As DNA, the CDR3 is TGCGCCAGCGGACAGGGGGCAGATACGCAGTATTTT.

Remarks on this clone: Other DNA sequences from this sample encode an identical CDR3 as well. The CDR3 DNA reads as TGTGCCAGCAGCTTAGTAGCGGGGGGCACAGATACGCAGTATTTT. It yields the protein CASSLVAGGTDTQYF. V usage is TRBV7-2 and J usage is TRBJ2-3; TRBD2 matches 9 bases. Trimming removed 1 base from V and 1 base from J; junction bases left unmatched: 0. This CDR3 comprises 15 residues. Germline CDR1 reads SGHTA; CDR2 reads FQGNSA.

This rearrangement joins TRBV27 to TRBJ1-2; TRBD1 matches 9 bases. The CDR3 has 14 amino acids. J gave up 7 bases and V 2 bases, and 5 bases lay outside the gene matches. Germline V CDR1 and CDR2: MNHEY, SMNVEV (reference sequence). The CDR3 DNA reads TGTGCCAGCAGTTTAAACAGGGGGCAAAGTGGCTACACCTTC. Its protein is CASSLNRGQSGYTF.

This rearrangement joins TRBV3-1 (or the pseudogene TRBV3-2) to TRBJ2-6, with TRBD2 matching over 7 bases. This CDR3 is built from 19 residues. In germline, CDR1 is LGHDT, CDR2 YNNKEL (reference sequence). The trim removed 4 bases at V and 3 bases at J, leaving 15 bases unmatched. The CDR3 sequence: CASSRPLWGGPGGANVLTF. CDR3 nucleotide sequence: TGTGCCAGCAGCCGACCCCTATGGGGAGGGCCGGGTGGGGCCAACGTCCTGACTTTC.

The gene calls are TRBV14 and TRBJ2-3; 9 positions match TRBD1. This CDR3 is built from 16 residues. Germline CDR1 is SGHDN and CDR2 is FVKESK. V was clipped by 4 bases and J by 0 bases; unmatched bases: 5. CDR3 DNA: TGTGCCAGCAGCCTTAACAGGGGGCGTAGCACAGATACGCAGTATTTT. Encoded protein: CASSLNRGRSTDTQYF.

The CDR3 protein is CASSPFVGQGGQYF. For the CDR3, the DNA is TGTGCCAGCAGCCCCTTCGTCGGTCAGGGTGGGCAGTACTTC. This chain joins TRBV7-9 and TRBJ2-7, with D possibly being TRBD1 (5 bases). V gave up 5 bases and J gave up 9 bases, with 20 bases separating them. The CDR3 runs 14 residues. From germline, CDR1 is SEHNR and CDR2 FQNEAQ (reference sequence). The full variable domain, rest sourced from reference TRBV7-9 and TRBJ2-7, is DTGVSQNPRHKITKRGQNVTFRCDPISEHNRLYWYRQTLGQGPEFLTYFQNEAQLEKSRLLSDRFSAERPKGSFSTLEIQRTEQGDSAMYLCASSPFVGQGGQYFGPGTRLTVT.

This chain connects TRBV28 to TRBJ1-2; 11 nucleotides align to TRBD1. With 5 bases clipped from V and 3 bases from J, the junction kept 5 bases outside the gene matches. Germline assignment: CDR1 MDHEN and CDR2 SYDVKM. There are 15 residues in the CDR3. The CDR3 here is CASSPLGQGDYGYTF. In DNA, the CDR3 is TGTGCCAGCAGTCCTTTGGGACAGGGGGACTATGGCTACACCTTC.

V gene TRBV5-1 combines with J gene TRBJ1-4; 8 bases map to TRBD1. This CDR3 is built from 15 residues. Germline V gene lookup returns CDR1 SGHRS and CDR2 YFSETQ. The J segment lost 5 bases and the V segment lost 0 bases, leaving 3 bases of the junction unmatched. CDR3 loop: CASSLETGANEKLFF. CDR3 nucleotide sequence: TGCGCCAGCAGCTTGGAGACAGGGGCGAATGAAAAACTGTTTTTT.

This chain joins TRBV7-2 and TRBJ2-5; possible D gene TRBD1, 6 bases. The CDR3 runs 14 residues. Germline assignment: CDR1 SGHTA and CDR2 FQGNSA. The ends were cut back, 5 bases at V and 5 bases at J, with 15 bases in the middle. The CDR3 loop is CASSLSRGKETQYF. CDR3 nucleotides: TGTGCCAGCAGCCTCAGCAGGGGTAAGGAGACCCAGTACTTC.

The chain carries TRBV4-2 and TRBJ2-3; 8 bases are shared with TRBD2. V shed 3 bases and J 3 bases; nucleotides not matched to a gene: 14. CDR1 is LGHNA and CDR2 is YNFKEQ in the germline V gene. This CDR3 spans 18 amino acids. CDR3 loop: CASSQNPWTSSGTDTQYF. The CDR3 bases are TGTGCCAGCAGCCAGAACCCCTGGACTAGCTCTGGGACAGATACGCAGTATTTT.

The gene calls are TRBV6-6 and TRBJ2-5; 13 nucleotides match TRBD2. Germline V gene data show CDR1 as MNHNY and CDR2 as SVGAGI (reference sequence). The V gene end was trimmed by 5 bases and the J gene end by 4 bases; junction bases not matched to a gene: 16. This CDR3 comprises 19 residues. CDR3 DNA: TGTGCCAGCAGTCCGCTCCCGGGACTAGCGGGATGGGGAGGAGAGACCCAGTACTTC. This translates into CASSPLPGLAGWGGETQYF.

The chain links TRBV7-2 to TRBJ2-7; D perhaps matches TRBD1 (5 bases). Germline V gene data show CDR1 as SGHTA and CDR2 as FQGNSA. V shed 1 base and J shed 2 bases, with 12 bases lying between them. This CDR3 contains 15 residues. The CDR3 DNA reads TGTGCCAGCAGCTTAGGCCCAGGGATTACCTACGAGCAGTACTTC. Encoded protein: CASSLGPGITYEQYF.

As regards this clone: The identical CDR3 is also encoded by other nucleotide sequences in the sample. V gene TRBV28 combines with J gene TRBJ2-7, with 7 bases identical to TRBD1. This CDR3 has 14 residues. Unmatched junction bases numbered 5, after V lost 5 bases and J lost 1 base. Germline V gene data show CDR1 as MDHEN and CDR2 as SYDVKM. The CDR3 nucleotides are TGTGCCAGCAGTCTGGGGACAGTTTCCTACGAGCAGTACTTC. It specifies CASSLGTVSYEQYF. Full variable domain (outside the CDR3, taken from reference TRBV28 and TRBJ2-7): DVKVTQSSRYLVKRTGEKVFLECVQDMDHENMFWYRQDPGLGLRLIYFSYDVKMKEKGDIPEGYSVSREKKERFSLILESASTNQTSMYLCASSLGTVSYEQYFGPGTRLTVT.

Remarks on this clone: Germline and junction disagree at one end, which may indicate a read error. The sample has other DNA sequences that encode this CDR3 too. The gene calls are TRBV7-3 and TRBJ2-6; 8 bases are a match to TRBD1. The CDR3 has 20 residues. CDR1 is SGHTA, CDR2 FQGTGA, per germline. This chain's CDR3 is CASSLTRWSPGGSGANVLTF. In nucleotides, the CDR3 is TGTGCCAGCAGCTTAACGAGATGGAGTCCAGGGGGCTCTGGGGCCAACGTCTTGACTTTC.